This TCR beta chain was obtained from a study of cytomegalovirus exposure and HLA in healthy donors. Whole-study results and caveats: Analyzed later, most CMV-associated TCR beta chains appeared HLA-restricted. TCR association rates varied by HLA locus in a later analysis, with DRB1 highest and HLA-C lowest.

Note on this clone: No antigen is known for it.

The primer mix had 60 Vbeta and 13 Jbeta primers. Clones were sequenced by immunoSEQ multiplex PCR, and TCRdb holds only the in-frame ones, with some missing. This sample carries around 200,000 clones, 70% to 75% of them seen once, and the ten largest clones take approximately 4.6%. Sequenced material: PBMCs. The sequence was collected from a man younger than 45 in good health and CMV-seropositive.

The CDR3 bases are TGTGCCAGCAGCCCGGGACTCGTAGAGACCCAGTACTTC. This translates into CASSPGLVETQYF. The rearrangement joins TRBV5-5 to TRBJ2-5; possibly TRBD2 for D (6 bases). CDR1 is SGHKS and CDR2 is YYEKEE in the germline V gene (reference sequence). V was pared by 4 bases and J by 4 bases, with 11 bases between. The CDR3 runs to 13 residues.